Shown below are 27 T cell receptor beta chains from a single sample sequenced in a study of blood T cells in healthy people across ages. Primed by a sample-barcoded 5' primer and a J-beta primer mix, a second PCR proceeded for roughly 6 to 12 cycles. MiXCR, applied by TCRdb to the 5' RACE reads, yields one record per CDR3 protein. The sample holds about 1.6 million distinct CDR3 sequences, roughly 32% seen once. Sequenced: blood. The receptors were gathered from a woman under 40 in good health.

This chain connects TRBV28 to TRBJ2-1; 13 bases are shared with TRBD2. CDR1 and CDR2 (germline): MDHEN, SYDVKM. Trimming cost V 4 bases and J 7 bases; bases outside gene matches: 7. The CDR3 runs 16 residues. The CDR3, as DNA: TGTGCCAGCAGTTCACGGACTAGCGGGAGAAGAAATGAGCAGTTCTTC. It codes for CASSSRTSGRRNEQFF.

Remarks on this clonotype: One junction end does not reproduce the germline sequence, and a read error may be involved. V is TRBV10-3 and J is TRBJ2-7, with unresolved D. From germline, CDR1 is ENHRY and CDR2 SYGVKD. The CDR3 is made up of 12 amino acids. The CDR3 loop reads CTIGGLGSEQYF. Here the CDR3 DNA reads TGTACCATCGGCGGTCTTGGCTCCGAGCAGTACTTC.

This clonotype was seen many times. The CDR3 protein is CASSYSGGNQPQHF. DNA for the CDR3: TGTGCCAGCAGTTACTCCGGGGGGAATCAGCCCCAGCATTTT. V gene TRBV6-6 combines with J gene TRBJ1-5, with TRBD1 as a possible D gene (5 bases). CDR3 length: 14 amino acids. Germline lookup yields CDR1 MNHNY and CDR2 SVGAGI (reference sequence). V was clipped by 0 bases and J by 4 bases, with 7 bases between them.

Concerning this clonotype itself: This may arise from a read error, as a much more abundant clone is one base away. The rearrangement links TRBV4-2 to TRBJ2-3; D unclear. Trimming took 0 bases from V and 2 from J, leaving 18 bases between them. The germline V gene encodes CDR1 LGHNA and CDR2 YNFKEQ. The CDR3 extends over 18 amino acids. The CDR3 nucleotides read TGTGCCAGCAGCCAAGATCTGGCGAGCCTAACTTTCACAGATACGCAGTATTTT. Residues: CASSQDLASLTFTDTQYF.

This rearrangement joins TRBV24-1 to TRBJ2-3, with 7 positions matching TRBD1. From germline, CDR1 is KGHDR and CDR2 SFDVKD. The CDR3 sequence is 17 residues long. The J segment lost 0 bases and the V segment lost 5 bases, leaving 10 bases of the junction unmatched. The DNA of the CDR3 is TGTGCCACCAGTGCCCTCCCCCAGGGGGACAGCACAGATACGCAGTATTTT. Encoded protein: CATSALPQGDSTDTQYF.

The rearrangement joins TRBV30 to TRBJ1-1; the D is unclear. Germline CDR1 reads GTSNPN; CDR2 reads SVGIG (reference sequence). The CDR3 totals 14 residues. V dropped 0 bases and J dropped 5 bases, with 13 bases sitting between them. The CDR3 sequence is CAWSVEVTSTEAFF. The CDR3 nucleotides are TGTGCCTGGAGTGTAGAGGTAACGAGTACTGAAGCTTTCTTT.

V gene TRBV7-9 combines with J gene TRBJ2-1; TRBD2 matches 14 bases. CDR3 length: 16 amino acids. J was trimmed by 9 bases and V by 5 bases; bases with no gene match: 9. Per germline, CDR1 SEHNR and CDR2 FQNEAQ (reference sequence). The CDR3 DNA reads TGTGCCAGCAGCAGCCCGGGACTAGCGGGAGAGGGTGAGCAGTTCTTC. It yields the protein CASSSPGLAGEGEQFF.

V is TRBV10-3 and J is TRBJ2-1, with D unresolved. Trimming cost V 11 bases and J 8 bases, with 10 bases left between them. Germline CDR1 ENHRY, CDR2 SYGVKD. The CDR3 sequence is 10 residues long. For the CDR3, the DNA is TGTGCCCTTGGTTTCGATGAGCAGTTCTTC. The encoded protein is CALGFDEQFF.

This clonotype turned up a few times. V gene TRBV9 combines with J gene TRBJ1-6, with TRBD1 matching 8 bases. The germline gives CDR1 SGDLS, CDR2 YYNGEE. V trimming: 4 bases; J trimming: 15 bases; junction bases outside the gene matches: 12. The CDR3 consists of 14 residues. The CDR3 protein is CASSTPGTGSILHF. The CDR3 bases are TGTGCCAGCAGCACCCCCGGGACAGGTTCAATCCTCCACTTT.

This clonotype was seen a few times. CDR3 sequence reads: CAWDGEGKAFF. The DNA of the CDR3 is TGTGCCTGGGATGGGGAGGGCAAAGCTTTCTTT. The chain uses TRBV30 and TRBJ1-1; D gene uncertain. From germline, CDR1 is GTSNPN and CDR2 SVGIG (reference sequence). Trimming cost V 5 bases and J 9 bases, with 13 bases left between them. CDR3 length: 11 residues.

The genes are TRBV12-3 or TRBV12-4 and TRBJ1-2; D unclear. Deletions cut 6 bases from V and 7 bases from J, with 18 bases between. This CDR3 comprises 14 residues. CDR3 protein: CASRRPGPRGGYTF. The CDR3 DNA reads TGTGCCAGCAGGCGACCGGGTCCCCGGGGTGGCTACACCTTC.

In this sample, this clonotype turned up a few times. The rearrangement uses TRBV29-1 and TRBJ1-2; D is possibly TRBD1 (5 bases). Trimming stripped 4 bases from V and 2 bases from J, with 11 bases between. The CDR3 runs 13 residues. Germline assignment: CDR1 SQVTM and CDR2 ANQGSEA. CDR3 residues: CSVVSGPNYGYTF. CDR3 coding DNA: TGCAGCGTTGTATCGGGACCAAACTATGGCTACACCTTC. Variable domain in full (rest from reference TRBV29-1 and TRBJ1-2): SAVISQKPSRDICQRGTSLTIQCQVDSQVTMMFWYRQQPGQSLTLIATANQGSEATYESGFVIDKFPISRPNLTFSTLTVSNMSPEDSSIYLCSVVSGPNYGYTFGSGTRLTVV.

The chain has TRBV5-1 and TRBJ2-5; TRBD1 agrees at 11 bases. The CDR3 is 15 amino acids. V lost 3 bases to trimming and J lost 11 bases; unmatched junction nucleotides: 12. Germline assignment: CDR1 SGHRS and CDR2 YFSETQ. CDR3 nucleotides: TGCGCCAGCAGCTGGACAGGGGGCGGATACAATGAGCAGTACTTC. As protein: CASSWTGGGYNEQYF.

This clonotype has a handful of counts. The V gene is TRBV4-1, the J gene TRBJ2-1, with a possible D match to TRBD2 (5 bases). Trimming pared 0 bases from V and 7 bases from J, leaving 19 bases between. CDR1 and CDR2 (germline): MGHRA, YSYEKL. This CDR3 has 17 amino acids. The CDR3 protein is CASSQDRASHTLNEQFF. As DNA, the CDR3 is TGCGCCAGCAGCCAAGATAGGGCTAGCCACACACTTAATGAGCAGTTCTTC.

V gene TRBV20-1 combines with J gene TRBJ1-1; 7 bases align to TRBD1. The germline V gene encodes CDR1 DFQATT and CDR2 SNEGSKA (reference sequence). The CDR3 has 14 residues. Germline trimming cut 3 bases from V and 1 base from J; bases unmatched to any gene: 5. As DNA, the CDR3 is TGCAGTGCTAGGGAACAGGGGACGAACACTGAAGCTTTCTTT. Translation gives CSAREQGTNTEAFF.

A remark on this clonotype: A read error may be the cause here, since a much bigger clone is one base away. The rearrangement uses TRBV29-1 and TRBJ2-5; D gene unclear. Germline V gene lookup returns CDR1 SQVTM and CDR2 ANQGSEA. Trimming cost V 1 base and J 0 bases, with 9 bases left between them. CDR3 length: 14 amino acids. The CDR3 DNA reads TGCAGCGTTGAAGCTGAGTGGAACCAAGAGACCCAGTACTTC. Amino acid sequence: CSVEAEWNQETQYF.

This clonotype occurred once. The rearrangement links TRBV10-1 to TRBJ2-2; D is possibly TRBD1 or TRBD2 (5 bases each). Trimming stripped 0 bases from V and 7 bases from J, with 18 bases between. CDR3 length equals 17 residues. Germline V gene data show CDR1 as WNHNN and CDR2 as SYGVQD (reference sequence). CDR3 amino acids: CASSESIPEGRNGELFF. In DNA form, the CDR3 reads TGCGCCAGCAGTGAGTCGATACCAGAGGGACGGAACGGGGAGCTGTTTTTT.

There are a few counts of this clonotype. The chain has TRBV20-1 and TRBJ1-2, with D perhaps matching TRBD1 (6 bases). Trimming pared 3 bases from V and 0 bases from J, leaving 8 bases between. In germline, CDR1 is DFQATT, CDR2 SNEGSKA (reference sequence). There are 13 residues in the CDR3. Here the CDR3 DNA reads TGCAGTGCTAGGACAGGTTCTAACTATGGCTACACCTTC. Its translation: CSARTGSNYGYTF.

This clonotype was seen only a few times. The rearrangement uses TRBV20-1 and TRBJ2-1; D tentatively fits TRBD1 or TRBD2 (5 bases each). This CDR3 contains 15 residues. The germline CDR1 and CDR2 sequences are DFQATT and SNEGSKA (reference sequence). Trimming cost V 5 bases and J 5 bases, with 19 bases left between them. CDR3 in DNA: TGCAGTGCTCCTGACCCGGGGCGGTGGAACAATGAGCAGTTCTTC. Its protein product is CSAPDPGRWNNEQFF.

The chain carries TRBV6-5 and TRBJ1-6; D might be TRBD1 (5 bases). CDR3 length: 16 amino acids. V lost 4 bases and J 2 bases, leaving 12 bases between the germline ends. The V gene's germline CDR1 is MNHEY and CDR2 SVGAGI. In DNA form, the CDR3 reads TGTGCCAGCAGTTCCCAGGGTGGCGCCTATAATTCACCCCTCCACTTT. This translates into CASSSQGGAYNSPLHF.

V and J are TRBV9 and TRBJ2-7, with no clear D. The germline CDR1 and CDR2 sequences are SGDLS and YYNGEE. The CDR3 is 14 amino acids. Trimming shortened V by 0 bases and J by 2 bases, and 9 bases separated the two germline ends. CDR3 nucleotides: TGTGCCAGCAGCGTAGGTCGCGATACCTACGAGCAGTACTTC. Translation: CASSVGRDTYEQYF.

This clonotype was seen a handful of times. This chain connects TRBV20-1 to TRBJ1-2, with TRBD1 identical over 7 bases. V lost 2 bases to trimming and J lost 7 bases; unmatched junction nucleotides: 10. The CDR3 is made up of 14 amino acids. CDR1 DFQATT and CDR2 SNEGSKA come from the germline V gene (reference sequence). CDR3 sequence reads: CSARLREGAIGYTF. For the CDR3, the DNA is TGCAGTGCTAGATTACGGGAGGGGGCGATTGGCTACACCTTC.

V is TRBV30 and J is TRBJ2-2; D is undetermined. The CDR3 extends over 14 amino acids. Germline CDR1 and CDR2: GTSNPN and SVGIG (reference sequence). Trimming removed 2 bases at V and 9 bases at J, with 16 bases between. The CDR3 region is CAWSLPGSARELFF. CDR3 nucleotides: TGTGCCTGGAGTCTCCCGGGTTCTGCCAGGGAGCTGTTTTTT.

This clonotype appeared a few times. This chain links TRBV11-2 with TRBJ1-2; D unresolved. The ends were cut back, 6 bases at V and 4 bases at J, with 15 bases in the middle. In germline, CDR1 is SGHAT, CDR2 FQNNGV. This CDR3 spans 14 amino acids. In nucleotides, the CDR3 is TGTGCCAGCAGGGGGATGGCAGGAACCTATGGCTACACCTTC. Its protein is CASRGMAGTYGYTF.

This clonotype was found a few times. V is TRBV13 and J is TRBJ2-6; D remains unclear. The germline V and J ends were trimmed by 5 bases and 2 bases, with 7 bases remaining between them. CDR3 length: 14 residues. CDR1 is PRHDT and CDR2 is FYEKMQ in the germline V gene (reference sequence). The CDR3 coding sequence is TGTGCCAGCAGCCGGGCAGCTGGGGCCAACGTCCTGACTTTC. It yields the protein CASSRAAGANVLTF.

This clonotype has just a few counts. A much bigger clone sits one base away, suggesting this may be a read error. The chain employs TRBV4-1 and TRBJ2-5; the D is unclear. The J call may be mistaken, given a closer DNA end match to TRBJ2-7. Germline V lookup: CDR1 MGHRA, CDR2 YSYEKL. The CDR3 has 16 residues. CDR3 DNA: TGCGCCAGCAGCCAAGATAGAGCAGGTGGATGTGGCGAGCAGTACTTC. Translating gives CASSQDRAGGCGEQYF.

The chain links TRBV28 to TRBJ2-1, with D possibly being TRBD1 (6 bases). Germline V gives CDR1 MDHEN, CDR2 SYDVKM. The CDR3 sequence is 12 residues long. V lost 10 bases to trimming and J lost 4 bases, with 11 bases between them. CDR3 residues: CAIGQNYNEQFF. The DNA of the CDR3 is TGTGCCATCGGACAGAATTACAATGAGCAGTTCTTC. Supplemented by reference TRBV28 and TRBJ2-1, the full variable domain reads DVKVTQSSRYLVKRTGEKVFLECVQDMDHENMFWYRQDPGLGLRLIYFSYDVKMKEKGDIPEGYSVSREKKERFSLILESASTNQTSMYLCAIGQNYNEQFFGPGTRLTVL.